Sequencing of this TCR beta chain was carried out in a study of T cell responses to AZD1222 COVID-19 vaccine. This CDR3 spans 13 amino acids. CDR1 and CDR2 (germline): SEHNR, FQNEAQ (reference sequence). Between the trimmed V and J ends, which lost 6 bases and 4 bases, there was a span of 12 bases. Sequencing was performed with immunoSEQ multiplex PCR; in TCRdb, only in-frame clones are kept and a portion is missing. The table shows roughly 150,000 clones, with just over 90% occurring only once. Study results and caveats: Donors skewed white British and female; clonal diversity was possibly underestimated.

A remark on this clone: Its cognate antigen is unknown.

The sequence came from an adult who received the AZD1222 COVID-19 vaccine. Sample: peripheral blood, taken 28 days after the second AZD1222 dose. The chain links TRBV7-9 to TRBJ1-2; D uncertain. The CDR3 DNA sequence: TGTGCCAGCAGGCCTGATTCAGCCTATGGCTACACCTTC. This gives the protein CASRPDSAYGYTF.